These 19 T cell receptor beta chains came from one sample sequenced in a study of T cells after yellow fever vaccination. MiXCR, run by TCRdb on the 5' RACE reads, gives a single entry per CDR3 protein. The sample holds 200,000 to 250,000 distinct CDR3 sequences; 6.9% are singletons and the top ten take 0.65% to 0.9%. The material sequenced was CD4+ T cells sorted from PBMCs, taken 15 days after the yellow fever booster vaccination. These receptors all stem from a young man who received the YFV17D yellow fever vaccine.

The chain couples TRBV10-3 to TRBJ1-2; D remains ambiguous. The ends were cut back, 6 bases at V and 0 bases at J, with 8 bases in the middle. CDR3 length: 13 amino acids. Germline V gene data show CDR1 as ENHRY and CDR2 as SYGVKD. Written as DNA, the CDR3 is TGTGCCATCAGCGAGAGATCTAACTATGGCTACACCTTC. Protein product: CAISERSNYGYTF.

This clonotype was counted at least ten times. This chain links TRBV7-8 with TRBJ2-1; D possibly corresponds to TRBD2 (5 bases). The CDR3 is 13 residues long. Per germline, CDR1 SGHVS and CDR2 FQNEAQ. Trimming removed 6 bases from V and 2 bases from J, with 8 bases in between. The CDR3 nucleotides are TGTGCCAGCAGAGGAGGAGCCTACAATGAGCAGTTCTTC. Its translation is CASRGGAYNEQFF.

The chain carries TRBV12-3 or TRBV12-4 and TRBJ2-7; possibly TRBD2 for D (5 bases). Between the trimmed V and J ends, which lost 6 bases and 3 bases, there was a span of 9 bases. There are 12 residues in the CDR3. The CDR3 coding sequence is TGTGCCAGCAGCTCTGGAGGCTACGAGCAGTACTTC. It yields the protein CASSSGGYEQYF.

This clonotype was seen a few times. The CDR3 bases are TGCAGTGCTAGAGATTTTAGTCGCGGGGAGCTGTTTTTT. Encoded protein: CSARDFSRGELFF. The rearrangement links TRBV20-1 to TRBJ2-2; D unclear. The CDR3 has 13 residues. The V end lost 0 bases, the J end lost 7 bases, and 9 bases lay between the germline ends. Per germline, CDR1 DFQATT and CDR2 SNEGSKA (reference sequence).

This clonotype has ten or more counts. V is TRBV20-1 and J is TRBJ1-5; D is unclear. The V and J ends lost 2 bases and 4 bases respectively, with 6 bases between them. The germline V gene has CDR1 DFQATT and CDR2 SNEGSKA (reference sequence). CDR3 length equals 12 residues. The CDR3 region is CSARKGNQPQHF. In DNA, the CDR3 is TGCAGTGCTAGAAAGGGAAATCAGCCCCAGCATTTT.

The table lists this clonotype with many counts. The chain links TRBV7-2 to TRBJ2-3; D unclear. The CDR3 is 15 amino acids. Deletions cut 4 bases from V and 1 base from J, with 12 bases between. Germline lookup yields CDR1 SGHTA and CDR2 FQGNSA. Here the CDR3 DNA reads TGTGCCAGCAGCTCCGCCGGCCTCCGCACAGATACGCAGTATTTT. Translation gives CASSSAGLRTDTQYF.

V and J are TRBV6-1 and TRBJ1-2; 7 nucleotides match TRBD1. Germline CDR1 MNHNS, CDR2 SASEGT. CDR3 size: 13 residues. J lost 5 bases, V lost 4 bases, and 4 bases had no gene match. The CDR3 loop is CASSVPGQYGYTF. Written as DNA, the CDR3 is TGTGCCAGCAGTGTTCCGGGACAGTATGGCTACACCTTC.

This clonotype came up a few times. V and J are TRBV5-1 and TRBJ1-2; D possibly corresponds to TRBD1 (5 bases). The CDR3 runs 14 residues. The germline V and J ends were trimmed by 0 bases and 4 bases, with 10 bases remaining between them. CDR1 is SGHRS and CDR2 is YFSETQ in the germline V gene. Here the CDR3 DNA reads TGCGCCAGCAGCTTGGGACAGTCCTTCTATGGCTACACCTTC. Its translation is CASSLGQSFYGYTF.

This clonotype appeared many times. The junction shows a germline mismatch at one end, possibly a read error. The chain combines TRBV15 with TRBJ2-7, with D tentatively TRBD1 (6 bases). This CDR3 spans 14 amino acids. Germline V gene sequence: CDR1 LNHNV, CDR2 YYDKDF (reference sequence). CDR3 residues: CATSANLGGPPGDF. The CDR3 DNA sequence: TGTGCCACCAGCGCTAACCTTGGGGGCCCCCCCGGTGACTTC.

This clonotype occurred a few times. The V gene is TRBV5-1, the J gene TRBJ2-2; perhaps TRBD1 as D (6 bases). The V and J ends lost 2 bases and 7 bases respectively, with 12 bases between them. The CDR3 length is 14 residues. From germline, CDR1 is SGHRS and CDR2 YFSETQ. This chain's CDR3 is CASSFPGADGELFF. Written as DNA, the CDR3 is TGCGCCAGCAGCTTCCCAGGGGCGGACGGGGAGCTGTTTTTT.

V is TRBV5-1 and J is TRBJ1-5; 7 nucleotides align to TRBD1. Germline V gene sequence: CDR1 SGHRS, CDR2 YFSETQ. The CDR3 consists of 15 residues. J gave up 0 bases and V 7 bases, and 7 bases lay outside the gene matches. As DNA, the CDR3 is TGCGCCAGCCGGCCGGGACAGTCTAGCAATCAGCCCCAGCATTTT. Amino acids: CASRPGQSSNQPQHF.

This chain uses TRBV7-9 with TRBJ1-2; TRBD1 matches at 8 bases. The CDR3 is 15 amino acids. Trimming cost V 5 bases and J 2 bases; bases outside gene matches: 7. Germline V gene sequence: CDR1 SEHNR, CDR2 FQNEAQ (reference sequence). The CDR3 sequence: CASSDGTGANYGYTF. In DNA, the CDR3 is TGTGCCAGCAGCGACGGGACAGGAGCAAACTATGGCTACACCTTC.

The J gene is TRBJ2-5, the V gene TRBV20-1; D possibly corresponds to TRBD1 (6 bases). Trimming left V 5 bases short and J 5 bases short, with 15 bases between. This CDR3 spans 13 amino acids. CDR1 is DFQATT, CDR2 SNEGSKA, per germline (reference sequence). The CDR3 reads CSAEGGPVETQYF. The CDR3 bases are TGCAGTGCTGAAGGGGGTCCCGTGGAGACCCAGTACTTC.

The V and J genes are TRBV20-1 and TRBJ2-1, with TRBD2 identical over 9 bases. The CDR3 runs to 15 residues. After removal of 3 bases from V and 7 bases from J, the junction contained 10 bases not matched to a gene. Germline V gene lookup returns CDR1 DFQATT and CDR2 SNEGSKA (reference sequence). The CDR3 spells CSARELAGSGNEQFF. CDR3 DNA sequence: TGCAGTGCTAGGGAGCTAGCGGGGTCCGGTAATGAGCAGTTCTTC.

With regard to this clonotype: A read error is possible here, since a much larger clone lies one base away. The CDR3 does not close with the conserved phenylalanine or tryptophan, likely indicating a read error. The CDR3 loop is CSAARAGGNSDTQYL. The CDR3 coding sequence is TGCAGTGCCGCACGGGCGGGCGGGAACTCAGATACGCAGTATTTA. The V call is TRBV20-1, the J call TRBJ2-3; D may be TRBD2 (6 bases). V was pared by 6 bases and J by 4 bases, with 20 bases between. Looked up from germline, CDR1 is DFQATT and CDR2 is SNEGSKA (reference sequence). There are 15 residues in the CDR3.

This clonotype was observed a handful of times. The chain uses TRBV18 and TRBJ1-1, with TRBD1 as a possible D gene (5 bases). Trimming removed 3 bases from V and 4 bases from J, with 15 bases in between. The germline CDR1 and CDR2 sequences are KGHSH and LQKENI. This CDR3 has 15 residues. CDR3 region: CASSPRIGEATEAFF. The CDR3 DNA reads TGTGCCAGCTCACCCCGGATAGGGGAAGCCACTGAAGCTTTCTTT.

This clonotype has a count of ten or more. The V and J genes are TRBV12-3 or TRBV12-4 and TRBJ2-1, with no clear D. The CDR3 runs to 14 residues. Trimming cost V 6 bases and J 7 bases, with 16 bases left between them. In DNA, the CDR3 is TGTGCCAGCAGCCCCGCTGGAGTGGTAAATGAGCAGTTCTTC. This sequence encodes CASSPAGVVNEQFF.

This clonotype was detected ten times or more. This sequence joins TRBV5-1 and TRBJ1-1, with D uncertain. The germline V gene encodes CDR1 SGHRS and CDR2 YFSETQ. The CDR3 consists of 15 residues. The V and J ends lost 4 bases and 0 bases respectively, with 13 bases between them. The CDR3 here is CASSPTRGVNTEAFF. For the CDR3, the DNA is TGCGCCAGCAGCCCAACACGGGGTGTGAACACTGAAGCTTTCTTT.

This clonotype came up many times. The chain has TRBV5-1 and TRBJ2-7, with 7 bases identical to TRBD1. The junction had 4 bases not matched to a gene; V was cut back by 4 bases and J by 3 bases. CDR3 length: 13 amino acids. Germline CDR1 and CDR2: SGHRS and YFSETQ. The CDR3 region has the DNA TGCGCCAGCAGCCAGGGACAGAACTACGAGCAGTACTTC. Amino acids: CASSQGQNYEQYF.